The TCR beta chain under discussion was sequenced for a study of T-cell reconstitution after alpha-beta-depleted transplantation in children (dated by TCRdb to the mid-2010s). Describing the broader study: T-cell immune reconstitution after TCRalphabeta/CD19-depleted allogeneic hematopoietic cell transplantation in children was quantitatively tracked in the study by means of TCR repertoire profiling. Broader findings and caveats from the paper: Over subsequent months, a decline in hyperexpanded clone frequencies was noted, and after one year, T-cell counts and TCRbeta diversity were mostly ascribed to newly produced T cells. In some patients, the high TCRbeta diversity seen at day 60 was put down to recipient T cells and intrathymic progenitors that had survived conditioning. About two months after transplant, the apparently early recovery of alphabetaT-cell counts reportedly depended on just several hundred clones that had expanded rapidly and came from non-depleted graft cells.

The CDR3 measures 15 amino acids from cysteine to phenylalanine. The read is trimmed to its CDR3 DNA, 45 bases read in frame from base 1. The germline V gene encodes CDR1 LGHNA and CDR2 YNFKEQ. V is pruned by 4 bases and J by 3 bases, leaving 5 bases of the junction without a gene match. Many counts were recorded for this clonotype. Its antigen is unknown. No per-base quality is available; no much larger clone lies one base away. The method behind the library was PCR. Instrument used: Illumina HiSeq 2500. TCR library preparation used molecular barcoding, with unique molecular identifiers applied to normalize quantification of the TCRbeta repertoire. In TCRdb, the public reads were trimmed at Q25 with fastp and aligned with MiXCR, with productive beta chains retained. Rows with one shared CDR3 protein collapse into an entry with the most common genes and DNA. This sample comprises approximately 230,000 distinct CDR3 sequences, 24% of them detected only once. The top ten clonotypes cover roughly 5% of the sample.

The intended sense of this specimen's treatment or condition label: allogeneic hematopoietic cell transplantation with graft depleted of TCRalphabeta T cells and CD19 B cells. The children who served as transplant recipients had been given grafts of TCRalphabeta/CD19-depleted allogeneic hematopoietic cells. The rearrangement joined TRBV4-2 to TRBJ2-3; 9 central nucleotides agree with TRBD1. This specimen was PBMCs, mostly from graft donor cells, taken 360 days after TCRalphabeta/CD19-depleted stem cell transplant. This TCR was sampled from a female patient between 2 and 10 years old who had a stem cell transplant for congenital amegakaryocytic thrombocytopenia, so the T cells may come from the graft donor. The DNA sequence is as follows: TGTGCCAGCAGCCCAAGGACAGGGGCAACAGATACGCAGTATTTT. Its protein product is CASSPRTGATDTQYF.